The rows below give T cell receptor beta chains drawn from one sample of a study of T cell responses to AZD1222 COVID-19 vaccine. TCRdb's table, derived via immunoSEQ multiplex PCR, lists solely in-frame clones and lacks some. This sample has about 150,000 clones; over 75% occur once, and the top ten carry roughly 1.6%. The starting material was peripheral blood, obtained on day 0 of AZD1222 vaccination. These receptors came from an adult in good health. Each CDR3 is given with its conserved first and last residue. The D gene is left open where the match is weak. Not every row has a clone size; where given, it reads once, few, many or a size class.

size: NA; J: TRBJ2-7; V: TRBV11-3; D: TRBD1; DNA: TGTGCCAGCAGCTTAGCTGGACAGGCCCCCTACGAGCAGTACTTC; CDR3: CASSLAGQAPYEQYF
size: few; J: TRBJ1-6; V: TRBV6-5; D: NA; DNA: TGTGCCAGCAGGCCGGCAGGGTTTTCACCCCTCCACTTT; CDR3: CASRPAGFSPLHF
size: NA; J: TRBJ1-1; V: TRBV28; D: NA; DNA: TGTGCCAGCACCCCGGGAGGGGGGGTACGAACTGAAGCTTTCTTT; CDR3: CASTPGGGVRTEAFF
size: NA; J: TRBJ1-2; V: TRBV3-1/TRBV3-2; D: NA; DNA: TGTGCCAGCAGCCAAGAGTGGACCCATCGTGGGGGCTACACCTTC; CDR3: CASSQEWTHRGGYTF
size: NA; J: TRBJ2-3; V: TRBV18; D: NA; DNA: TGTGCCAGCTCACTACGGGACGCAAAAGTAGATACGCAGTATTTT; CDR3: CASSLRDAKVDTQYF
size: once; J: TRBJ1-1; V: TRBV28; D: NA; DNA: TGTGCCAGCAGTCTTGACAGAAACACTGAAGCTTTCTTT; CDR3: CASSLDRNTEAFF
size: NA; J: TRBJ2-7; V: TRBV27; D: NA; DNA: TGTGCCAGCAGTTTATCTGGGGGCTGGTACGAGCAGTACTTC; CDR3: CASSLSGGWYEQYF
size: NA; J: TRBJ2-2; V: TRBV20-1; D: NA; DNA: TGCAGTGCTAGTTTCTTCGGGGAGCTGTTTTTT; CDR3: CSASFFGELFF
size: few; J: TRBJ2-1; V: TRBV6-5; D: NA; DNA: TGTGCCAGCAGTTACGGGGTACGCTCCTACAATGAGCAGTTCTTC; CDR3: CASSYGVRSYNEQFF
size: NA; J: TRBJ1-2; V: TRBV4-1; D: TRBD1; DNA: TGCGCCAGCAGCCCGGGGACAGGGGTTCCGTATGGCTACACCTTC; CDR3: CASSPGTGVPYGYTF
size: NA; J: TRBJ2-2; V: TRBV6-5; D: TRBD2; DNA: TGTGCCAGCAGAGGGAGTAGCGGGGTGGTCGGGGAGCTGTTTTTT; CDR3: CASRGSSGVVGELFF
size: NA; J: TRBJ2-7; V: TRBV7-2; D: TRBD1; DNA: TGTGCCAGCAGCTTCGACAGGGCATACGAGCAGTACTTC; CDR3: CASSFDRAYEQYF
size: NA; J: TRBJ1-1; V: TRBV10-2; D: TRBD1; DNA: TGCGCCAGCAGCCAGGGACAGGAGACTGAAGCTTTCTTT; CDR3: CASSQGQETEAFF
size: few; J: TRBJ1-1; V: TRBV27; D: TRBD1; DNA: TGTGCCAGCAGTCCCTATGACAGGGTAGGAACTGAAGCTTTCTTT; CDR3: CASSPYDRVGTEAFF
size: NA; J: TRBJ2-6; V: TRBV7-8; D: NA; DNA: TGTGCCAGCAGCCGGAAGGCCTCTGGGGCCAACGTCCTGACTTTC; CDR3: CASSRKASGANVLTF
size: NA; J: TRBJ1-2; V: TRBV6-5; D: NA; DNA: TGTGCCAGTAGAGGCCTGGGACACCAGTATGGCTACACCTTC; CDR3: CASRGLGHQYGYTF
size: NA; J: TRBJ2-2; V: TRBV7-2; D: NA; DNA: TGTGCCAGCAGCTTTGGACCCGGGGAGCTGTTTTTT; CDR3: CASSFGPGELFF
size: NA; J: TRBJ2-7; V: TRBV2; D: NA; DNA: TGTGCCAGCAGCCCTCTCGGCAGCTCCTACGAGCAGTACTTC; CDR3: CASSPLGSSYEQYF
size: NA; J: TRBJ1-1; V: TRBV7-2; D: NA; DNA: TGTGCCAGCAGCGTCGTGGGCCCTTGGAACACTGAAGCTTTCTTT; CDR3: CASSVVGPWNTEAFF
size: NA; J: TRBJ1-1; V: TRBV13; D: NA; DNA: TGTGCCAGCAGTTCAACCCCAGAAGCTTTCTTT; CDR3: CASSSTPEAFF
size: NA; J: TRBJ2-5; V: TRBV19; D: TRBD2; DNA: TGTGCCAGTAGTATTGGGGCGACTAGCGGGGGCCAGGGAGAGACCCAGTACTTC; CDR3: CASSIGATSGGQGETQYF
size: NA; J: TRBJ2-1; V: TRBV11-3; D: NA; DNA: TGTGCCAGCAGCCCCGGTGCGGGTTCCTACAATGAGCAGTTCTTC; CDR3: CASSPGAGSYNEQFF